This entry lists 32 T cell receptor beta chains sequenced from one sample in a study of blood T cell repertoires in COVID-19. The data were produced by immunoSEQ multiplex PCR, yet TCRdb's version contains in-frame clones alone and is incomplete. The sample holds around 21,000 clones, 79% seen once. Specimen: peripheral blood. The receptors derive from a man at least 80 years old with acute or convalescent COVID-19.

The chain couples TRBV7-8 to TRBJ1-2; TRBD1 might be the D (6 bases). Germline CDR1 and CDR2: SGHVS and FQNEAQ. The CDR3 contains 12 residues. Deletions cut 2 bases from V and 7 bases from J, with 8 bases between. The CDR3 reads CASSLTGFGYTF. For the CDR3, the DNA is TGTGCCAGCAGCTTAACAGGGTTTGGCTACACCTTC. Full variable domain (remainder filled in from reference TRBV7-8 and TRBJ1-2): GAGVSQSPRYKVAKRGQDVALRCDPISGHVSLFWYQQALGQGPEFLTYFQNEAQLDKSGLPSDRFFAERPEGSVSTLKIQRTQQEDSAVYLCASSLTGFGYTFGSGTRLTVV.

J is TRBJ1-5 and V is TRBV6-5; 7 bases map to TRBD1. This CDR3 is built from 14 residues. J gave up 6 bases and V 5 bases, and 7 bases lay outside the gene matches. The germline gives CDR1 MNHEY, CDR2 SVGAGI. The CDR3 nucleotides read TGTGCCAGCAGTAAACAGGGGTCAGGTCAGCCCCAGCATTTT. Its protein is CASSKQGSGQPQHF.

The rearrangement uses TRBV7-9 and TRBJ2-1; TRBD2 aligns across 12 bases. This CDR3 contains 15 residues. After removal of 5 bases from V and 7 bases from J, the junction contained 6 bases not matched to a gene. Germline V gene data show CDR1 as SEHNR and CDR2 as FQNEAQ (reference sequence). The CDR3 coding sequence is TGTGCCAGCAGCACGCGGACTAGCGGGAAGAATGAGCAGTTCTTC. Translation: CASSTRTSGKNEQFF.

The V gene is TRBV11-2, the J gene TRBJ2-3; 13 nucleotides agree with TRBD2. V was clipped by 1 base and J by 2 bases; unmatched bases: 3. The germline gives CDR1 SGHAT, CDR2 FQNNGV. The CDR3 is 17 residues long. The CDR3 sequence is CASSLGTSGRLTDTQYF. CDR3 sequence (DNA): TGTGCCAGCAGCTTAGGGACTAGCGGGAGACTCACAGATACGCAGTATTTT.

The chain is built from TRBV19 and TRBJ1-2; TRBD1 matches at 8 bases. The CDR3 consists of 13 residues. The germline gives CDR1 LNHDA, CDR2 SQIVND (reference sequence). The V segment lost 6 bases and the J segment 8 bases; nucleotides outside the gene matches: 8. CDR3 nucleotides: TGTGCCAGTAGCAACGACAGGGGTGGCGGCTACACCTTC. It encodes CASSNDRGGGYTF.

The chain recombines TRBV5-1 with TRBJ2-2, with 7 nucleotides matching TRBD1. With 2 bases clipped from V and 2 bases from J, the junction kept 6 bases outside the gene matches. CDR1 and CDR2 from the germline V gene are SGHRS and YFSETQ. This CDR3 comprises 16 residues. The CDR3 DNA sequence: TGCGCCAGCAGCTTTGCCGGGACAGAAAACACCGGGGAGCTGTTTTTT. It yields the protein CASSFAGTENTGELFF.

This chain links TRBV18 with TRBJ1-5; D is perhaps TRBD1 (6 bases). The ends were cut back, 1 base at V and 4 bases at J, with 11 bases in the middle. The germline V gene has CDR1 KGHSH and CDR2 LQKENI. The CDR3 is made up of 15 amino acids. This chain's CDR3 is CASSPRDTFNQPQHF. CDR3 DNA sequence: TGTGCCAGCTCACCACGGGACACCTTTAATCAGCCCCAGCATTTT.

This chain joins TRBV2 and TRBJ2-1, with D tentatively TRBD2 (5 bases). Trimming removed 6 bases from V and 1 base from J, with 19 bases in between. Germline lookup yields CDR1 SNHLY and CDR2 FYNNEI. The CDR3 contains 17 residues. The CDR3 loop is CASSVLLGSPSYNEQFF. CDR3 DNA sequence: TGTGCCAGCAGCGTCCTCCTAGGGAGTCCTTCCTACAATGAGCAGTTCTTC.

This clone has a single count. The J gene is TRBJ2-1, the V gene TRBV24-1, with D possibly matching TRBD1 (6 bases). V lost 4 bases to trimming and J lost 12 bases, with 15 bases between them. CDR1 is KGHDR, CDR2 SFDVKD, per germline. The length of the CDR3 is 13 residues. As DNA, the CDR3 is TGTGCCACCAGTGACGGACAGCGCACGGCGCAGTTCTTC. The encoded protein is CATSDGQRTAQFF.

This chain connects TRBV6-5 to TRBJ2-3; TRBD1 matches 10 bases. J lost 3 bases, V lost 6 bases, and 6 bases had no gene match. The CDR3 length is 15 residues. CDR1 and CDR2 from the germline V gene are MNHEY and SVGAGI. CDR3: CASRGRQGATDTQYF. In nucleotides, the CDR3 is TGTGCCAGCAGGGGTAGACAGGGGGCTACAGATACGCAGTATTTT.

Here the CDR3 reads CASSVELSSYNEQFF. The CDR3 nucleotides are TGTGCCAGCAGCGTAGAACTTAGCTCCTACAATGAGCAGTTCTTC. The chain recombines TRBV9 with TRBJ2-1; D is unclear. CDR1 and CDR2 from the germline V gene are SGDLS and YYNGEE. The ends were cut back, 0 bases at V and 0 bases at J, with 7 bases in the middle. The CDR3 is 15 amino acids. The full variable domain, with the rest looked up from reference TRBV9 and TRBJ2-1, is DSGVTQTPKHLITATGQRVTLRCSPRSGDLSVYWYQQSLDQGLQFLIQYYNGEERAKGNILERFSAQQFPDLHSELNLSSLELGDSALYFCASSVELSSYNEQFFGPGTRLTVL.

The chain has TRBV6-4 and TRBJ2-1; 7 bases are a match to TRBD2. Germline V gene lookup returns CDR1 MRHNA and CDR2 SNTAGT. CDR3 length equals 14 residues. J lost 5 bases, V lost 4 bases, and 5 bases had no gene match. CDR3 loop: CASSGGGSHNEQFF. The CDR3 DNA is TGTGCCAGCAGTGGAGGCGGGAGTCACAATGAGCAGTTCTTC.

The J gene is TRBJ2-1, the V gene TRBV15; perhaps TRBD2 as D (6 bases). Germline V lookup: CDR1 LNHNV, CDR2 YYDKDF (reference sequence). Trimming left V 5 bases short and J 2 bases short, with 19 bases between. This CDR3 spans 17 amino acids. CDR3 nucleotide sequence: TGTGCCACCAGCCCCCGGTATGAGCGGACTACCTACAATGAGCAGTTCTTC. This translates into CATSPRYERTTYNEQFF.

The V gene is TRBV9, the J gene TRBJ2-1; unclear D gene. CDR1 SGDLS and CDR2 YYNGEE come from the germline V gene. The CDR3 runs 15 residues. Trimming removed 0 bases from V and 3 bases from J, with 10 bases in between. CDR3 in amino acids: CASSVGLDSYNEQFF. CDR3 nucleotide sequence: TGTGCCAGCAGCGTAGGTCTAGATAGCTACAATGAGCAGTTCTTC.

The chain couples TRBV5-6 to TRBJ2-7; 11 bases align to TRBD2. CDR1 and CDR2 from the germline V gene are SGHDT and YYEEEE. V was pared by 4 bases and J by 2 bases, with 8 bases of the junction left unmatched. This CDR3 is 16 amino acids long. CDR3 amino acids: CASSPRLAGPPYEQYF. CDR3 sequence (DNA): TGTGCCAGCAGCCCAAGACTAGCGGGACCCCCCTACGAGCAGTACTTC.

This rearrangement joins TRBV19 to TRBJ2-2; the D gene is possibly TRBD1 (6 bases). The germline V and J ends were trimmed by 6 bases and 6 bases, with 14 bases remaining between them. Germline CDR1 reads LNHDA; CDR2 reads SQIVND (reference sequence). This CDR3 is 14 amino acids long. This chain's CDR3 is CASRKGQSAGELFF. Here the CDR3 DNA reads TGTGCCAGTAGGAAAGGACAGTCGGCCGGGGAGCTGTTTTTT. Complete variable domain (other parts from reference TRBV19 and TRBJ2-2): DGGITQSPKYLFRKEGQNVTLSCEQNLNHDAMYWYRQDPGQGLRLIYYSQIVNDFQKGDIAEGYSVSREKKESFPLTVTSAQKNPTAFYLCASRKGQSAGELFFGEGSRLTVL.

The chain has TRBV5-5 and TRBJ1-1, with 9 bases aligning to TRBD1. Germline V gives CDR1 SGHKS, CDR2 YYEKEE (reference sequence). The J segment lost 6 bases and the V segment lost 1 base, leaving 1 base of the junction unmatched. The CDR3 is made up of 13 amino acids. The CDR3, as DNA: TGTGCCAGCAGCTTGTACAGGGGGCCTGAAGCTTTCTTT. Its protein is CASSLYRGPEAFF.

The chain carries TRBV11-2 and TRBJ2-5; the D gene is possibly TRBD1 (5 bases). CDR1 is SGHAT, CDR2 FQNNGV, per germline. Deletions cut 5 bases from V and 5 bases from J, with 21 bases between. The CDR3 sequence is 16 residues long. CDR3 loop: CASSAIGPRGLETQYF. The DNA for the CDR3 is TGTGCCAGCAGCGCAATAGGGCCTAGGGGTCTGGAGACCCAGTACTTC.

The V gene is TRBV3-1 (or the pseudogene TRBV3-2), the J gene TRBJ1-5; 7 nucleotides agree with TRBD1. Per germline, CDR1 LGHDT and CDR2 YNNKEL (reference sequence). CDR3 length: 16 amino acids. V was pared by 1 base and J by 1 base, with 4 bases of the junction left unmatched. This CDR3 is CASSQVRQGSNQPQHF. The CDR3 region has the DNA TGTGCCAGCAGCCAAGTAAGACAGGGCAGCAATCAGCCCCAGCATTTT.

The rearrangement links TRBV15 to TRBJ1-3; D unresolved. The CDR3 contains 15 residues. V shed 0 bases and J shed 0 bases, with 6 bases lying between them. From germline, CDR1 is LNHNV and CDR2 YYDKDF (reference sequence). The CDR3 DNA reads as TGTGCCACCAGCAGAGATTTGAGCTCTGGAAACACCATATATTTT. Its translation is CATSRDLSSGNTIYF. The complete variable domain, with remaining parts taken from reference TRBV15 and TRBJ1-3, reads DAMVIQNPRYQVTQFGKPVTLSCSQTLNHNVMYWYQQKSSQAPKLLFHYYDKDFNNEADTPDNFQSRRPNTSFCFLDIRSPGLGDTAMYLCATSRDLSSGNTIYFGEGSWLTVV.

This sequence joins TRBV6-2 or TRBV6-3 and TRBJ1-1, with 12 bases aligning to TRBD1. CDR3 length: 18 residues. Trimming took 4 bases from V and 1 from J; bases not matched to a gene: 10. The germline CDR1 and CDR2 sequences are MNHEY and SVGEGT. The CDR3 sequence is CASSFDGDRGLRNTEAFF. The CDR3 nucleotides are TGTGCCAGCAGTTTCGATGGGGACAGGGGGCTGAGGAACACTGAAGCTTTCTTT.

V is TRBV6-6 and J is TRBJ1-2; TRBD1 matches 7 bases. The CDR3 is 11 amino acids. The ends lost 4 bases at V and 8 bases at J; junction bases unmatched: 1. From germline, CDR1 is MNHNY and CDR2 SVGAGI (reference sequence). The CDR3 protein is CASSWTGGYTF. CDR3 bases: TGTGCCAGCAGTTGGACAGGCGGCTACACCTTC.

J is TRBJ2-3 and V is TRBV7-3; D might be TRBD1 (5 bases). The CDR3 has 15 amino acids. Germline values: CDR1 SGHTA, CDR2 FQGTGA. Trimming stripped 2 bases from V and 1 base from J, with 10 bases between. CDR3 in amino acids: CASSLGSRGTDTQYF. The CDR3 DNA reads TGTGCCAGCAGCTTAGGGTCCAGGGGCACAGATACGCAGTATTTT.

This rearrangement joins TRBV19 to TRBJ2-7; 10 bases align to TRBD1. With V trimmed by 7 bases and J by 2 bases, 2 bases remained unmatched. Per germline, CDR1 LNHDA and CDR2 SQIVND (reference sequence). CDR3 size: 13 residues. CDR3: CASMGQGTYEQYF. The CDR3 nucleotides read TGTGCCAGTATGGGACAGGGGACCTACGAGCAGTACTTC.

The chain uses TRBV7-9 and TRBJ1-4; TRBD1 is a possible D gene (5 bases). Per germline, CDR1 SEHNR and CDR2 FQNEAQ (reference sequence). Deletions cut 3 bases from V and 8 bases from J, with 13 bases between. CDR3 length: 14 amino acids. The CDR3 here is CASSFGGDGEKLFF. CDR3 nucleotide sequence: TGTGCCAGCAGCTTCGGGGGAGACGGGGAAAAACTGTTTTTT.

V gene TRBV7-3 combines with J gene TRBJ2-2; 13 bases agree with TRBD2. Looked up from germline, CDR1 is SGHTA and CDR2 is FQGTGA. The CDR3 sequence is 19 residues long. V lost 5 bases, J lost 3 bases, and 12 bases stayed unmatched. CDR3 sequence (DNA): TGTGCCAGCAGCCCACGGACTAGCGGGAGAGGCTCCCACACCGGGGAGCTGTTTTTT. Protein: CASSPRTSGRGSHTGELFF.

The rearrangement uses TRBV7-2 and TRBJ1-1; D may be TRBD1 (5 bases). The CDR3 contains 15 residues. Trimming removed 5 bases from V and 2 bases from J, with 15 bases in between. Looked up from germline, CDR1 is SGHTA and CDR2 is FQGNSA. CDR3 sequence: CASSPPGGTNTEAFF. Here the CDR3 DNA reads TGTGCCAGCAGCCCGCCCGGGGGTACTAACACTGAAGCTTTCTTT.

This clone appeared a few times. The chain couples TRBV19 to TRBJ2-1; 11 bases fit TRBD2. CDR1 is LNHDA, CDR2 SQIVND, per germline (reference sequence). The CDR3 has 17 amino acids. The J segment lost 0 bases and the V segment lost 4 bases, leaving 5 bases of the junction unmatched. The CDR3 DNA reads TGTGCCAGTAGTACCCTGACTAGCGGGGTCTCCTACAATGAGCAGTTCTTC. This translates into CASSTLTSGVSYNEQFF.

The chain has TRBV4-3 and TRBJ2-1, with 11 bases matching TRBD2. Germline V gene lookup returns CDR1 LGHNA and CDR2 YSLEER. The length of the CDR3 is 16 residues. V lost 1 base and J lost 5; bases outside the gene matches: 4. The CDR3 DNA follows: TGCGCCAGCAGCCAAGCTCGGACTAGCGGGCACAATGAGCAGTTCTTC. It is translated as CASSQARTSGHNEQFF.

This chain's CDR3 is CASSLKAGNQPQHF. The CDR3 bases are TGTGCCAGCAGTTTAAAAGCCGGTAATCAGCCCCAGCATTTT. The genes are TRBV27 and TRBJ1-5; D not resolved. Deletions cut 2 bases from V and 4 bases from J, with 9 bases between. The CDR3 spans 14 residues. CDR1 and CDR2 (germline): MNHEY, SMNVEV (reference sequence).

The V gene is TRBV19, the J gene TRBJ2-4; TRBD2 agrees at 9 bases. The V segment lost 4 bases and the J segment 4 bases; nucleotides outside the gene matches: 5. CDR1 and CDR2 from the germline V gene are LNHDA and SQIVND (reference sequence). The CDR3 sequence is 15 residues long. The CDR3 DNA is TGTGCCAGTAGTACCATCAGCGGGGGGAAAAACATTCAGTACTTC. Translated: CASSTISGGKNIQYF.

On this clone itself: This sample includes further DNA sequences coding for the same CDR3. The V call is TRBV10-3, the J call TRBJ1-1; the D is unclear. This CDR3 is 13 amino acids long. In germline, CDR1 is ENHRY, CDR2 SYGVKD. V lost 3 bases and J lost 5, with 10 bases in between. This CDR3 reads CAISEGGSTEAFF. DNA of the CDR3: TGTGCCATCAGTGAAGGCGGTTCGACTGAAGCTTTCTTT.